A single sample is the source of the 18 T cell receptor beta chains below, sequenced in a study of T cell responses to AZD1222 COVID-19 vaccine (dated by TCRdb to the early 2020s). The time point label here, explained by the study, means: baseline before first vaccination. The library came from the immunoSEQ multiplex PCR assay. The clones in this table, taken by TCRdb from immuneACCESS, are in-frame only. Not every clone is retained; where verified, under half of the shortfall comes from an unresolved V gene, and the cause of the rest is unknown. This sample lists around 120,000 clones; about 90% were detected once. The top ten clonotypes cover 13% to 15% of the sample. The sequences come from peripheral blood, collected on day 0 of AZD1222 vaccination. Receptors originate from an adult in good health.

The chain links TRBV14 to TRBJ1-4; 8 bases are a match to TRBD1. CDR1 is SGHDN, CDR2 FVKESK, per germline. V was clipped by 0 bases and J by 8 bases; unmatched bases: 8. The CDR3 runs 16 residues. CDR3 loop: CASSQDFSGGGEKLFF. In DNA, the CDR3 is TGTGCCAGCAGCCAAGACTTCTCAGGGGGCGGAGAAAAACTGTTTTTT.

The chain joins TRBV11-2 to TRBJ2-7; D is unclear. CDR1 is SGHAT and CDR2 is FQNNGV in the germline V gene. Trimming took 4 bases from V and 4 from J, leaving 8 bases between them. This CDR3 is 12 amino acids long. The CDR3 DNA follows: TGTGCCAGCAGCTCCAGAGATTACGAGCAGTACTTC. Protein sequence: CASSSRDYEQYF.

The rearrangement joins TRBV28 to TRBJ2-6; D is unresolved. Trimming shortened V by 1 base and J by 4 bases, and 8 bases separated the two germline ends. Germline V gene lookup returns CDR1 MDHEN and CDR2 SYDVKM. The CDR3 loop spans 15 amino acids. In nucleotides, the CDR3 is TGTGCCAGCAGTTTATTGGACCCCGGGGCCAACGTCCTGACTTTC. It translates to CASSLLDPGANVLTF.

V is TRBV6-4 and J is TRBJ1-1, with a weak D call TRBD1 (5 bases). This CDR3 is built from 13 residues. Germline CDR1 reads MRHNA; CDR2 reads SNTAGT. The ends were cut back, 6 bases at V and 4 bases at J, with 12 bases in the middle. The CDR3 region is CASSQTATTEAFF. CDR3 bases: TGTGCCAGCAGCCAGACAGCCACCACTGAAGCTTTCTTT.

The rearrangement joins TRBV29-1 to TRBJ2-7; 7 nucleotides match TRBD1. The J segment lost 5 bases and the V segment lost 7 bases, leaving 8 bases of the junction unmatched. From germline, CDR1 is SQVTM and CDR2 ANQGSEA. The CDR3 runs to 12 residues. The CDR3 DNA reads TGCAGCGGGGGCGAAGGGGGCAACGAGCAGTACTTC. This sequence encodes CSGGEGGNEQYF.

This chain joins TRBV7-2 and TRBJ2-7, with 8 bases matching TRBD1. The CDR3 loop spans 16 amino acids. The germline V gene has CDR1 SGHTA and CDR2 FQGNSA. V was pared by 3 bases and J by 1 base, with 8 bases of the junction left unmatched. The CDR3 loop reads CASSFKAGQGSYEQYF. The CDR3 DNA follows: TGTGCCAGCAGCTTTAAAGCCGGACAGGGTTCCTACGAGCAGTACTTC.

The rearrangement links TRBV19 to TRBJ1-5; tentatively, D is TRBD1 (5 bases). The CDR3 length is 15 residues. The germline V gene has CDR1 LNHDA and CDR2 SQIVND (reference sequence). Trimming removed 6 bases at V and 0 bases at J, with 12 bases between. The CDR3 DNA reads as TGTGCCAGTAGCCGACAGCGAAATAGCAATCAGCCCCAGCATTTT. It specifies CASSRQRNSNQPQHF.

This chain links TRBV7-9 with TRBJ1-5; no reliable D call. The CDR3 is 12 amino acids. V lost 4 bases and J lost 11, with 12 bases in between. Germline CDR1 SEHNR, CDR2 FQNEAQ (reference sequence). The CDR3 protein is CASSSHQVTQHF. The DNA of the CDR3 is TGTGCCAGCAGCTCCCATCAGGTGACCCAGCATTTT.

This chain connects TRBV6-5 to TRBJ1-3; the D gene is possibly TRBD1 (5 bases). The CDR3 is 15 amino acids. CDR1 is MNHEY, CDR2 SVGAGI, per germline. Trimming removed 6 bases at V and 0 bases at J, with 12 bases between. CDR3 nucleotide sequence: TGTGCCAGCAGAGGGGCCCGCTCCTCTGGAAACACCATATATTTT. Amino acid sequence: CASRGARSSGNTIYF.

The chain couples TRBV6-5 to TRBJ2-7; 7 bases align to TRBD1. J was trimmed by 2 bases and V by 5 bases; bases with no gene match: 9. The CDR3 consists of 15 residues. Germline V gives CDR1 MNHEY, CDR2 SVGAGI. CDR3 sequence (DNA): TGTGCCAGCAGTCTCGAACAGGGGCCACCCTACGAGCAGTACTTC. This codes for CASSLEQGPPYEQYF.

Only one count was recorded for this clone. The CDR3 DNA reads TGTGCCAGAAGCCCCCCTAGCATATTGAACACTGAAGCTTTCTTT. As protein: CARSPPSILNTEAFF. The rearrangement uses TRBV5-3 and TRBJ1-1, with unresolved D. TRBV5-3 is labeled an ORF, and its function is uncertain. The V end was cut by 4 bases, the J end by 0 bases, with 13 bases between. The CDR3 consists of 15 residues.

The CDR3 DNA reads TGCGCCAGCAGGGTTGACAGGGGTACAGACGGCTACACCTTC. Its protein product is CASRVDRGTDGYTF. V gene TRBV10-2 combines with J gene TRBJ1-2; TRBD1 aligns across 8 bases. J lost 8 bases, V lost 6 bases, and 11 bases had no gene match. From germline, CDR1 is WSHSY and CDR2 SAAADI. CDR3 length: 14 amino acids.

This chain links TRBV9 with TRBJ1-1, with 8 bases fitting TRBD1. V shed 3 bases and J 4 bases; nucleotides not matched to a gene: 8. This CDR3 region has 15 residues. Germline-derived CDR1 and CDR2 are SGDLS and YYNGEE. CDR3 loop: CASSADQGAFTEAFF. The CDR3 nucleotides are TGTGCCAGCAGCGCCGATCAGGGGGCCTTCACTGAAGCTTTCTTT.

The chain couples TRBV6-5 to TRBJ2-5; D may match TRBD1 or TRBD2 (6 bases each). This CDR3 region has 13 residues. Trimming shortened V by 7 bases and J by 7 bases, and 16 bases separated the two germline ends. CDR1 and CDR2 from the germline V gene are MNHEY and SVGAGI. CDR3 residues: CASTQAGGGTQYF. The CDR3 bases are TGTGCCAGCACCCAGGCAGGAGGGGGGACCCAGTACTTC.

This clone was counted once. This chain uses TRBV7-2 with TRBJ2-5, with D unclear. Germline CDR1 reads SGHTA; CDR2 reads FQGNSA. This CDR3 region has 15 residues. V gave up 2 bases and J gave up 6 bases, with 16 bases separating them. The DNA for the CDR3 is TGTGCCAGCAGCTTACTGAGGAACAGTGGACAGACCCAGTACTTC. This codes for CASSLLRNSGQTQYF.

The table lists this clone with a count of one. The J gene is TRBJ1-2, the V gene TRBV5-8; D remains ambiguous. Germline V CDR1 and CDR2: SGHTS, YDEGEE. V was shortened by 7 bases and J by 3 bases, with 16 bases between the two germline ends. This CDR3 is 14 amino acids long. The CDR3 nucleotides read TGTGCCAGCGGAGCCTTTACCGAACACTATGGCTACACCTTC. It translates to CASGAFTEHYGYTF.

This chain joins TRBV9 and TRBJ2-5; TRBD2 agrees at 9 bases. Germline CDR1 reads SGDLS; CDR2 reads YYNGEE. The CDR3 runs to 15 residues. V shed 3 bases and J 5 bases; nucleotides not matched to a gene: 8. The CDR3 nucleotides read TGTGCCAGCAGCGCGGGACTAGCCCCGAGGGAGACCCAGTACTTC. Translated, it gives CASSAGLAPRETQYF.

J is TRBJ1-1 and V is TRBV5-6, with D possibly TRBD1 on 5 matching bases. Trimming left V 0 bases short and J 11 bases short, with 14 bases between. Germline-derived CDR1 and CDR2 are SGHDT and YYEEEE. CDR3 length equals 13 residues. The CDR3 loop is CASSLEGPSRAFF. The DNA for the CDR3 is TGTGCCAGCAGCTTGGAGGGGCCCAGTAGGGCTTTCTTT.